These T cell receptor beta chains were read from a single sample in a study of blood T cells in healthy people across ages. Using its own MiXCR run on the 5' RACE reads, TCRdb lists one record per CDR3 protein. The table has some 320,000 distinct CDR3 sequences, around 27% seen once. Specimen: blood. These receptors were obtained from a woman aged 70-85 years in good health. The CDR3 runs from the conserved cysteine through the conserved F or W. The D gene is left open where the match is weak. Size is omitted from some rows. Given values are once, few, many or a class for expanded clones.

V gene: TRBV10-3
D gene: TRBD2
clone size: .
J gene: TRBJ2-1
CDR3 protein: CAIGTSGVVNEQFF
CDR3 DNA: TGTGCCATCGGCACGAGCGGGGTAGTGAATGAGCAGTTCTTC

V gene: TRBV7-2
D gene: .
clone size: .
J gene: TRBJ2-3
CDR3 protein: CASSLVRGADTQYF
CDR3 DNA: TGTGCCAGCAGCTTAGTTCGTGGGGCAGATACGCAGTATTTT

V gene: TRBV19
D gene: TRBD2
clone size: few
J gene: TRBJ2-2
CDR3 protein: CASTAGSGELFF
CDR3 DNA: TGTGCCAGTACAGCGGGATCCGGGGAGCTGTTTTTT

V gene: TRBV6-1
D gene: .
clone size: .
J gene: TRBJ2-3
CDR3 protein: CASRWGGTSTDTQYF
CDR3 DNA: TGTGCCAGCAGATGGGGTGGAACTAGCACAGATACGCAGTATTTT

V gene: TRBV27
D gene: .
clone size: few
J gene: TRBJ1-2
CDR3 protein: CASSSSGGHNYGYTF
CDR3 DNA: TGTGCCAGCAGCTCATCGGGGGGTCACAACTATGGCTACACCTTC

V gene: TRBV20-1
D gene: .
clone size: .
J gene: TRBJ2-1
CDR3 protein: CSARSRHNEQFF
CDR3 DNA: TGCAGTGCCAGGAGCAGGCACAATGAGCAGTTCTTC

V gene: TRBV5-5
D gene: .
clone size: many
J gene: TRBJ2-1
CDR3 protein: CASSLGLGAYNEQFF
CDR3 DNA: TGTGCCAGCAGCTTGGGACTAGGAGCCTACAATGAGCAGTTCTTC

V gene: TRBV29-1
D gene: .
clone size: few
J gene: TRBJ2-3
CDR3 protein: CSVEDFGGDTQYF
CDR3 DNA: TGCAGCGTTGAAGATTTCGGGGGAGATACGCAGTATTTT

V gene: TRBV3-1
D gene: .
clone size: few
J gene: TRBJ2-7
CDR3 protein: CASSQGEYEQYF
CDR3 DNA: TGTGCCAGCAGCCAGGGGGAGTACGAGCAGTACTTC

V gene: TRBV6-1
D gene: .
clone size: many
J gene: TRBJ2-7
CDR3 protein: CASSGDRYEQYF
CDR3 DNA: TGTGCCAGCAGTGGAGACAGATACGAGCAGTACTTC

V gene: TRBV27
D gene: TRBD2
clone size: .
J gene: TRBJ2-7
CDR3 protein: CASSLSFQGGLAGVDEQYF
CDR3 DNA: TGTGCCAGCAGTTTATCGTTCCAGGGGGGGTTAGCGGGAGTAGACGAGCAGTACTTC

V gene: TRBV28
D gene: TRBD2
clone size: once
J gene: TRBJ2-3
CDR3 protein: CASSLRGGSQTSTDTQYF
CDR3 DNA: TGTGCCAGCAGTCTACGGGGGGGGTCGCAAACTAGCACAGATACGCAGTATTTT

V gene: TRBV18
D gene: .
clone size: few
J gene: TRBJ2-5
CDR3 protein: CASSPQTEETQYF
CDR3 DNA: TGTGCCAGCTCACCACAGACAGAGGAGACCCAGTACTTC

V gene: TRBV28
D gene: .
clone size: .
J gene: TRBJ2-5
CDR3 protein: CASSLSHNQETQYF
CDR3 DNA: TGTGCCAGCAGTTTATCTCATAACCAAGAGACCCAGTACTTC

V gene: TRBV7-3
D gene: .
clone size: .
J gene: TRBJ2-2
CDR3 protein: CASSRNPGAGELFF
CDR3 DNA: TGTGCCAGCAGCCGCAACCCAGGGGCCGGGGAGCTGTTTTTT

V gene: TRBV29-1
D gene: TRBD2
clone size: many
J gene: TRBJ2-5
CDR3 protein: CSVTSGGETQYF
CDR3 DNA: TGCAGCGTGACTAGCGGAGGGGAGACCCAGTACTTC

V gene: TRBV7-2
D gene: .
clone size: .
J gene: TRBJ2-5
CDR3 protein: CASSLGYSKRAQYF
CDR3 DNA: TGTGCCAGCAGCTTAGGGTATTCCAAGAGGGCCCAGTACTTC

V gene: TRBV20-1
D gene: TRBD1
clone size: few
J gene: TRBJ1-1
CDR3 protein: CSAQTGLTEAFF
CDR3 DNA: TGCAGTGCCCAGACAGGGCTCACTGAAGCTTTCTTT

V gene: TRBV7-8
D gene: TRBD2
clone size: few
J gene: TRBJ2-5
CDR3 protein: CASSPGLAGGHGETQYF
CDR3 DNA: TGTGCCAGCAGCCCGGGACTAGCGGGAGGGCACGGAGAGACCCAGTACTTC

V gene: TRBV2
D gene: .
clone size: few
J gene: TRBJ1-5
CDR3 protein: CARPLGPKGQPQHF
CDR3 DNA: TGTGCCAGACCGTTGGGCCCGAAAGGTCAGCCCCAGCATTTT

V gene: TRBV20-1
D gene: .
clone size: .
J gene: TRBJ1-2
CDR3 protein: CSASPGNYGYTF
CDR3 DNA: TGCAGTGCTAGTCCCGGCAACTATGGCTACACCTTC

V gene: TRBV20-1
D gene: .
clone size: few
J gene: TRBJ1-6
CDR3 protein: CSARGTLLHSPLHF
CDR3 DNA: TGCAGTGCTAGGGGGACACTCCTCCATTCACCCCTCCACTTT

V gene: TRBV7-2
D gene: .
clone size: .
J gene: TRBJ2-2
CDR3 protein: CASSLFDDTGELFF
CDR3 DNA: TGTGCCAGCAGCTTATTTGATGACACCGGGGAGCTGTTTTTT

V gene: TRBV12-3/TRBV12-4
D gene: TRBD2
clone size: once
J gene: TRBJ2-3
CDR3 protein: CASTPTSGREEGTQYF
CDR3 DNA: TGTGCCAGCACTCCGACTAGCGGGAGGGAGGAGGGTACGCAGTATTTT

V gene: TRBV21-1
D gene: .
clone size: few
J gene: TRBJ2-3
CDR3 protein: CASKATDTQYF
CDR3 DNA: TGTGCCAGCAAAGCCACAGATACGCAGTATTTT

V gene: TRBV5-1
D gene: .
clone size: few
J gene: TRBJ2-5
CDR3 protein: CASSFRTAQETQYF
CDR3 DNA: TGCGCCAGCAGCTTTCGGACCGCCCAAGAGACCCAGTACTTC

V gene: TRBV12-3/TRBV12-4
D gene: TRBD1
clone size: few
J gene: TRBJ1-1
CDR3 protein: CASSPQTGGLNTEAFF
CDR3 DNA: TGTGCCAGCAGTCCGCAGACAGGGGGATTAAACACTGAAGCTTTCTTT

V gene: TRBV5-1
D gene: .
clone size: .
J gene: TRBJ2-1
CDR3 protein: CASSLDGFSYNEQFF
CDR3 DNA: TGCGCCAGCAGCTTGGATGGTTTCTCCTACAATGAGCAGTTCTTC

V gene: TRBV5-1
D gene: TRBD1
clone size: .
J gene: TRBJ2-5
CDR3 protein: CASSLDPDRGQETQYF
CDR3 DNA: TGCGCCAGCAGCTTGGACCCCGACAGGGGACAAGAGACCCAGTACTTC

V gene: TRBV28
D gene: .
clone size: .
J gene: TRBJ2-1
CDR3 protein: CASSFRTPRYDEQFF
CDR3 DNA: TGTGCCAGCAGTTTTCGAACCCCCCGGTACGATGAGCAGTTCTTC

V gene: TRBV29-1
D gene: .
clone size: .
J gene: TRBJ1-1
CDR3 protein: CSVKGILNTEAFF
CDR3 DNA: TGCAGCGTTAAGGGGATTTTGAACACTGAAGCTTTCTTT

V gene: TRBV18
D gene: TRBD2
clone size: .
J gene: TRBJ2-1
CDR3 protein: CASSPGLEDEQFF
CDR3 DNA: TGTGCCAGCTCACCGGGACTAGAGGATGAGCAGTTCTTC

V gene: TRBV4-1
D gene: .
clone size: once
J gene: TRBJ2-7
CDR3 protein: CASSLRPGDEDEQYF
CDR3 DNA: TGCGCCAGCAGCCTCAGACCGGGAGACGAGGACGAGCAGTACTTC

V gene: TRBV9
D gene: .
clone size: .
J gene: TRBJ2-7
CDR3 protein: CASSVGGLGVEQYF
CDR3 DNA: TGTGCCAGCAGCGTCGGCGGGTTAGGCGTCGAGCAGTACTTC

V gene: TRBV2
D gene: .
clone size: .
J gene: TRBJ1-1
CDR3 protein: CASIWGNTEAFF
CDR3 DNA: TGTGCCAGCATCTGGGGAAACACTGAAGCTTTCTTT

V gene: TRBV7-3
D gene: TRBD2
clone size: .
J gene: TRBJ2-1
CDR3 protein: CASSFLPSSGSYNEQFF
CDR3 DNA: TGTGCCAGCAGCTTCTTGCCGTCTAGCGGGAGCTACAATGAGCAGTTCTTC

V gene: TRBV27
D gene: .
clone size: .
J gene: TRBJ1-5
CDR3 protein: CASSFRAQGPFNQPQHF
CDR3 DNA: TGTGCCAGCAGTTTTCGGGCCCAGGGCCCCTTCAATCAGCCCCAGCATTTT

V gene: TRBV11-2
D gene: TRBD1
clone size: few
J gene: TRBJ2-3
CDR3 protein: CASSARTGADTQYF
CDR3 DNA: TGTGCCAGCAGCGCCCGGACAGGGGCAGATACGCAGTATTTT

V gene: TRBV28
D gene: .
clone size: few
J gene: TRBJ2-5
CDR3 protein: CASSLPRSGTQYF
CDR3 DNA: TGTGCCAGCAGTCTCCCCCGGTCGGGGACCCAGTACTTC

V gene: TRBV4-1
D gene: .
clone size: .
J gene: TRBJ1-5
CDR3 protein: CASSQEQDQPQHF
CDR3 DNA: TGCGCCAGCAGCCAAGAACAGGATCAGCCCCAGCATTTT

V gene: TRBV7-2
D gene: .
clone size: .
J gene: TRBJ2-1
CDR3 protein: CASSLGGASSYNEQFF
CDR3 DNA: TGTGCCAGCAGCTTAGGAGGCGCTAGCTCCTACAATGAGCAGTTCTTC

V gene: TRBV11-2
D gene: .
clone size: .
J gene: TRBJ1-6
CDR3 protein: CASSLAGGGFSYNSPLHF
CDR3 DNA: TGTGCCAGCAGCTTAGCTGGGGGGGGTTTCTCCTATAATTCACCCCTCCACTTT

V gene: TRBV7-2
D gene: .
clone size: .
J gene: TRBJ2-5
CDR3 protein: CASSRGRTQETQYF
CDR3 DNA: TGTGCCAGCAGCCGGGGACGGACGCAAGAGACCCAGTACTTC

V gene: TRBV12-3/TRBV12-4
D gene: .
clone size: .
J gene: TRBJ2-1
CDR3 protein: CASSSAAVPWQQFF
CDR3 DNA: TGTGCCAGCAGTTCCGCGGCCGTCCCGTGGCAGCAGTTCTTC

V gene: TRBV7-2
D gene: .
clone size: .
J gene: TRBJ2-4
CDR3 protein: CASSPGWRNIQYF
CDR3 DNA: TGTGCCAGCAGCCCGGGGTGGAGGAACATTCAGTACTTC

V gene: TRBV7-3
D gene: .
clone size: few
J gene: TRBJ1-1
CDR3 protein: CASRPGPTNTEAFF
CDR3 DNA: TGTGCCAGCAGGCCTGGACCGACAAACACTGAAGCTTTCTTT

V gene: TRBV7-2
D gene: TRBD2
clone size: .
J gene: TRBJ2-7
CDR3 protein: CASRRLAGGTNYEQYF
CDR3 DNA: TGTGCCAGCAGACGCCTAGCGGGAGGCACTAACTACGAGCAGTACTTC

V gene: TRBV27
D gene: .
clone size: few
J gene: TRBJ2-5
CDR3 protein: CASSLRGRGETQYF
CDR3 DNA: TGTGCCAGCAGTCTGAGGGGGAGGGGAGAGACCCAGTACTTC

V gene: TRBV5-1
D gene: TRBD2
clone size: few
J gene: TRBJ2-2
CDR3 protein: CASSSITSGGTGELFF
CDR3 DNA: TGCGCCAGCAGTTCAATCACTAGCGGGGGTACCGGGGAGCTGTTTTTT

V gene: TRBV29-1
D gene: TRBD1
clone size: .
J gene: TRBJ2-1
CDR3 protein: CSVAGTGSNEQFF
CDR3 DNA: TGCAGCGTTGCGGGGACAGGGAGCAATGAGCAGTTCTTC

V gene: TRBV3-1
D gene: .
clone size: .
J gene: TRBJ2-7
CDR3 protein: CASSQEGQGFNYEQYF
CDR3 DNA: TGTGCCAGCAGCCAAGAGGGGCAGGGATTTAACTACGAGCAGTACTTC

V gene: TRBV12-3/TRBV12-4
D gene: .
clone size: many
J gene: TRBJ2-1
CDR3 protein: CASSQGTRYNEQFF
CDR3 DNA: TGTGCCAGCAGTCAAGGGACACGGTACAATGAGCAGTTCTTC

V gene: TRBV20-1
D gene: .
clone size: .
J gene: TRBJ2-1
CDR3 protein: CSARGLVKGNEQFF
CDR3 DNA: TGCAGTGCTAGAGGACTAGTAAAGGGCAATGAGCAGTTCTTC